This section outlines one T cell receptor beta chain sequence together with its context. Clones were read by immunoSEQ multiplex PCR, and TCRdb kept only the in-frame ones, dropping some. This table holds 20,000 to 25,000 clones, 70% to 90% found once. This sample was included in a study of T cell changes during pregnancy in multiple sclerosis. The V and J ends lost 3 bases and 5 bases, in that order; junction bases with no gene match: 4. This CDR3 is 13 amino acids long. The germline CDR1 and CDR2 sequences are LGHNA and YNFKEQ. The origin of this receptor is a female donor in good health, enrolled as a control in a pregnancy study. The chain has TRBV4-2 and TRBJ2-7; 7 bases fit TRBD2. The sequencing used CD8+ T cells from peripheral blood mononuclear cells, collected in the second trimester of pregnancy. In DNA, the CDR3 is TGTGCCAGCAGCCAGCTGGGGGGGGACGAGCAGTACTTC. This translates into CASSQLGGDEQYF.